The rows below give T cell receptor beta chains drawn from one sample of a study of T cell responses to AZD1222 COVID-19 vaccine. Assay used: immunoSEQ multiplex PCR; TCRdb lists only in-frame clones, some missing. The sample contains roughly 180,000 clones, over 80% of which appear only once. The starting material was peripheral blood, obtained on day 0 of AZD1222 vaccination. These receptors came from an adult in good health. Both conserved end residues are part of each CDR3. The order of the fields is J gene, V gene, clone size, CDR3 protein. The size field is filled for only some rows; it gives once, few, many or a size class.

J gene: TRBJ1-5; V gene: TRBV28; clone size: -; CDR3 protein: CASSGQIDSNQPQHF
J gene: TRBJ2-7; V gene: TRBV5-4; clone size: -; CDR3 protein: CASSFIGSPISLRQYF
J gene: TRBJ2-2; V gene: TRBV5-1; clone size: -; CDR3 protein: CASSARGSETGELFF
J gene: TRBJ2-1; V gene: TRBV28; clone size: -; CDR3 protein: CASSLTGGTLGTGGYYNEQFF
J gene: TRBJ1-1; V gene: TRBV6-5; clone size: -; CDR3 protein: CASSYSGGRRAEAFF
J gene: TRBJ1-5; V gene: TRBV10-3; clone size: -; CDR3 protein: CAISELGARGGQPQHF
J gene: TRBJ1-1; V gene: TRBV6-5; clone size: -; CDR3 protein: CASIPTGYMEAFF
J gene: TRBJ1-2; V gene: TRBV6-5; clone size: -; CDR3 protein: CASSYRGLDYGYTF
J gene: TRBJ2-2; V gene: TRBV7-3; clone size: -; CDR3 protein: CASSPLGQGSGELFF
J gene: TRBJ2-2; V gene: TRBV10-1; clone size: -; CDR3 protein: CASSSHTGDGELFF
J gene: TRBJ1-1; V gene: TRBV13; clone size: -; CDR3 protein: CASSLGQGVGEAFF
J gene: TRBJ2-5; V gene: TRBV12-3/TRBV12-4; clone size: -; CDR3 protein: CASSFGGRETQYF
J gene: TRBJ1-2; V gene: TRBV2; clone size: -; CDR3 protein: CASTRTANYGYTF
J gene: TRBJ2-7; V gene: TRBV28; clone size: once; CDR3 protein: CASSPLTGPSYEQYF
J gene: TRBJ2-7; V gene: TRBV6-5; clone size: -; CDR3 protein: CASSQGPTEQYF
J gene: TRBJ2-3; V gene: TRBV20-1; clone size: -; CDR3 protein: CSASTLITPGTQYF
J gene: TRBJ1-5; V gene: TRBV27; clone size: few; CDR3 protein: CASSPSRVNSNQPQHF
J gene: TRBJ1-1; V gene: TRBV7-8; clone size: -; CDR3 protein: CASSSTGFLTEAFF
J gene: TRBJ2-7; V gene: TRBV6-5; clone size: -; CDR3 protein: CASMDGSYEQYF
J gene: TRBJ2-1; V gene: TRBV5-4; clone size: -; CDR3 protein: CASSPPGLARSSYNEQFF
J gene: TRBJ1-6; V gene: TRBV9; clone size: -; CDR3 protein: CASTQGRGQNNSPLHF
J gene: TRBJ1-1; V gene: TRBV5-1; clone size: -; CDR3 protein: CASSFGQGAVNTEAFF
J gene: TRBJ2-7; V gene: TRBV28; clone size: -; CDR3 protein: CASSLTGRLSYEQYF
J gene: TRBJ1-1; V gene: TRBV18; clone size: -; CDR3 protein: CASSPVLNTEAFF
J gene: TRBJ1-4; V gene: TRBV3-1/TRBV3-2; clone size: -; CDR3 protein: CASSQRDRGPLAMWLFF